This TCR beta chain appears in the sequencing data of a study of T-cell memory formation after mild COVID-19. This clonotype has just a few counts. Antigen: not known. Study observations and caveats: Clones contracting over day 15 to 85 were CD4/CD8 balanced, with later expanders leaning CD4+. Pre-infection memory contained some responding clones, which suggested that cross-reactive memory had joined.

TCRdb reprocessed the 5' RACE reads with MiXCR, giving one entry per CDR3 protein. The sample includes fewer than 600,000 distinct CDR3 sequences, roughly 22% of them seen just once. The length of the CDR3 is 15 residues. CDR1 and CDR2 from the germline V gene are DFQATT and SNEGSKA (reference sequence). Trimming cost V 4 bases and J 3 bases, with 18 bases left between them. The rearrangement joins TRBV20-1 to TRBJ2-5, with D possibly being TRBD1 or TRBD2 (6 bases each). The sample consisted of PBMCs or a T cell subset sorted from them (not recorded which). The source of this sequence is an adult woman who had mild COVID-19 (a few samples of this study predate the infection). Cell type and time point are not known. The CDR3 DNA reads TGCAGTGCTACCCCCTGGAGGGGGAACGAAGAGACCCAGTACTTC. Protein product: CSATPWRGNEETQYF.